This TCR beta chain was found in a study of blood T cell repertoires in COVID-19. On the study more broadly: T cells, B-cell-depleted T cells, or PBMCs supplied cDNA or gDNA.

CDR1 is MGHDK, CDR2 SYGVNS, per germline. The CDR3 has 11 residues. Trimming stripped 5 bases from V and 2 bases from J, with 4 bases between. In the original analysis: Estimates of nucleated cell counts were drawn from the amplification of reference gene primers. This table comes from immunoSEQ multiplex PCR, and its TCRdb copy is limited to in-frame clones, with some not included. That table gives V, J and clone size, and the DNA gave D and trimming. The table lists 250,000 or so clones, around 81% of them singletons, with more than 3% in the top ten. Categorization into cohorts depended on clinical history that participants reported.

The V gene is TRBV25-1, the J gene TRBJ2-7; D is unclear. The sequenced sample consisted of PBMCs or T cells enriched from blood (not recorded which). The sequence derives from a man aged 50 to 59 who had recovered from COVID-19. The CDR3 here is CASSPAYEQYF. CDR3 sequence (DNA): TGTGCCAGCAGTCCAGCCTACGAGCAGTACTTC.